Below, 23 T cell receptor beta chains from the same sample are listed, as sequenced in a study of T cell changes during pregnancy in multiple sclerosis. The table came from immunoSEQ multiplex PCR; TCRdb's copy has only in-frame clones and leaves some out. In the table there are more than 85,000 clones, 85% to 95% of which are singletons. Sequencing used peripheral blood, obtained before pregnancy. The receptors originated from a female donor with multiple sclerosis, enrolled in a pregnancy study.

The chain carries TRBV28 and TRBJ2-7, with D tentatively TRBD1 (6 bases). The CDR3 consists of 14 residues. The V gene's germline CDR1 is MDHEN and CDR2 SYDVKM. V lost 6 bases and J 4 bases, leaving 16 bases between the germline ends. This CDR3 is CASSAGTRVYEQYF. Written as DNA, the CDR3 is TGTGCCAGCAGCGCAGGGACACGGGTGTACGAGCAGTACTTC.

The genes are TRBV11-2 and TRBJ2-7, with a weak D call TRBD1 (6 bases). The CDR3 spans 15 residues. The V gene lost 5 bases and the J gene lost 4 bases, with 18 bases spanning the gap. Germline V gives CDR1 SGHAT, CDR2 FQNNGV. CDR3 loop: CASSQGTAEIYEQYF. Written as DNA, the CDR3 is TGTGCCAGCAGCCAGGGGACCGCTGAAATATACGAGCAGTACTTC.

This chain uses TRBV7-2 with TRBJ2-3, with 7 bases matching TRBD1. Trimming cost V 5 bases and J 4 bases; bases outside gene matches: 9. This CDR3 region has 15 residues. CDR1 is SGHTA and CDR2 is FQGNSA in the germline V gene. The CDR3 is CASSVGQKSSDTQYF. CDR3 DNA sequence: TGTGCCAGCAGCGTGGGACAGAAGAGCTCAGATACGCAGTATTTT.

The rearrangement uses TRBV11-2 and TRBJ2-5; 9 bases line up with TRBD2. The CDR3 sequence is 14 residues long. CDR1 and CDR2 from the germline V gene are SGHAT and FQNNGV. V gave up 3 bases and J gave up 3 bases; unmatched junction bases: 2. The CDR3 loop is CASSFGTSKETQYF. The CDR3 DNA is TGTGCCAGCAGCTTTGGGACTAGCAAAGAGACCCAGTACTTC.

The rearrangement joins TRBV7-6 to TRBJ2-1; 12 positions agree with TRBD2. J was trimmed by 8 bases and V by 5 bases; bases with no gene match: 4. The CDR3 is made up of 14 amino acids. CDR1 is SGHVS and CDR2 is FNYEAQ in the germline V gene. The CDR3 DNA is TGTGCCAGCAGCCTAAGACTAGCGGGAGATGAGCAGTTCTTC. Residues: CASSLRLAGDEQFF.

The chain couples TRBV5-5 to TRBJ1-1; the D gene is possibly TRBD1 (6 bases). The CDR3 contains 16 residues. Germline V gene sequence: CDR1 SGHKS, CDR2 YYEKEE (reference sequence). V lost 4 bases to trimming and J lost 2 bases, with 18 bases between them. CDR3 sequence (DNA): TGTGCCAGCAGCCCACAAGGACAGACCCTAAACACTGAAGCTTTCTTT. It encodes CASSPQGQTLNTEAFF.

The rearrangement links TRBV7-6 to TRBJ2-1; 8 nucleotides line up with TRBD2. V gave up 5 bases and J gave up 8 bases; unmatched junction bases: 14. The V gene's germline CDR1 is SGHVS and CDR2 FNYEAQ. The CDR3 runs 16 residues. This CDR3 is CASSVPSGSFSDEQFF. CDR3 nucleotide sequence: TGTGCCAGCAGCGTTCCGAGCGGGAGTTTCAGCGATGAGCAGTTCTTC. Full variable domain (outside the CDR3, taken from reference TRBV7-6 and TRBJ2-1): GAGVSQSPRYKVTKRGQDVALRCDPISGHVSLYWYRQALGQGPEFLTYFNYEAQQDKSGLPNDRFSAERPEGSISTLTIQRTEQRDSAMYRCASSVPSGSFSDEQFFGPGTRLTVL.

The rearrangement uses TRBV5-1 and TRBJ2-2; 13 bases are shared with TRBD2. Trimming at V came to 1 base and at J to 7 bases, leaving 1 base not matched to a gene. CDR1 is SGHRS, CDR2 YFSETQ, per germline. The CDR3 has 15 amino acids. Written as DNA, the CDR3 is TGCGCCAGCAGCTTGCGGACTAGCGGGAGCGGGGAGCTGTTTTTT. This codes for CASSLRTSGSGELFF.

The rearrangement joins TRBV19 to TRBJ2-7; the D gene is possibly TRBD2 (5 bases). This CDR3 spans 13 amino acids. V was shortened by 10 bases and J by 0 bases, with 13 bases between the two germline ends. Germline values: CDR1 LNHDA, CDR2 SQIVND (reference sequence). CDR3 amino acids: CATQRTGSYEQYF. The CDR3 DNA follows: TGTGCCACCCAGCGGACGGGCTCCTACGAGCAGTACTTC.

A single count supports this clone. The rearrangement uses TRBV6-1 and TRBJ1-4; 8 bases align to TRBD1. The J segment lost 8 bases and the V segment lost 8 bases, leaving 10 bases of the junction unmatched. Germline V gene data show CDR1 as MNHNS and CDR2 as SASEGT. The CDR3 contains 14 residues. The chain's CDR3 is CASRTGGKREKLFF. DNA for the CDR3: TGTGCCAGCCGTACAGGGGGAAAGAGGGAAAAACTGTTTTTT.

This chain joins TRBV4-2 and TRBJ1-1; 7 bases align to TRBD1. The CDR3 spans 16 residues. V trimming: 1 base; J trimming: 0 bases; junction bases outside the gene matches: 5. Germline V CDR1 and CDR2: LGHNA, YNFKEQ. The DNA of the CDR3 is TGTGCCAGCAGCCAAGTTGGGACAGCAATGAACACTGAAGCTTTCTTT. Translation: CASSQVGTAMNTEAFF.

This rearrangement joins TRBV4-3 to TRBJ2-2; 14 bases align to TRBD2. The length of the CDR3 is 17 residues. The germline V gene has CDR1 LGHNA and CDR2 YSLEER. V trimming: 0 bases; J trimming: 7 bases; junction bases outside the gene matches: 4. The CDR3 DNA sequence: TGCGCCAGCAGCCAAGATACGGGACTAGCGGGAGTCGGGGAGCTGTTTTTT. This codes for CASSQDTGLAGVGELFF.

The chain uses TRBV19 and TRBJ1-1; 9 bases agree with TRBD1. V was clipped by 10 bases and J by 1 base; unmatched bases: 4. This CDR3 region has 13 residues. Germline V lookup: CDR1 LNHDA, CDR2 SQIVND (reference sequence). CDR3 nucleotide sequence: TGTGCCATCGCGACAGGGGGGAACACTGAAGCTTTCTTT. Residues: CAIATGGNTEAFF.

This clone came up once. In the same sample, other DNA sequences code for this CDR3. The chain links TRBV9 to TRBJ2-1, with 14 bases matching TRBD2. This CDR3 has 15 amino acids. V shed 3 bases and J 8 bases; nucleotides not matched to a gene: 4. Germline CDR1 and CDR2: SGDLS and YYNGEE. For the CDR3, the DNA is TGTGCCAGCAGCGCCGGGACTAGCGGGAGTTATGAGCAGTTCTTC. It codes for CASSAGTSGSYEQFF.

J is TRBJ1-1 and V is TRBV10-2; D remains unclear. Trimming shortened V by 4 bases and J by 0 bases, and 15 bases separated the two germline ends. Germline loops: CDR1 WSHSY, CDR2 SAAADI. This CDR3 spans 16 amino acids. In DNA, the CDR3 is TGCGCCAGCAGTGCCGGGAGGAATATAATGAACACTGAAGCTTTCTTT. Translation gives CASSAGRNIMNTEAFF.

The gene calls are TRBV28 and TRBJ1-2, with D tentatively TRBD1 (5 bases). Germline assignment: CDR1 MDHEN and CDR2 SYDVKM. The CDR3 loop spans 11 amino acids. The ends were cut back, 8 bases at V and 7 bases at J, with 11 bases in the middle. The CDR3 DNA sequence: TGTGCCAGCGTAGGGGTGCGTGGCTACACCTTC. Translating gives CASVGVRGYTF.

The genes are TRBV4-3 and TRBJ1-1; D is undetermined. Germline lookup yields CDR1 LGHNA and CDR2 YSLEER. This CDR3 has 14 residues. V dropped 0 bases and J dropped 7 bases, with 12 bases sitting between them. CDR3 residues: CASSQDEGAVEAFF. The CDR3 DNA sequence: TGCGCCAGCAGCCAAGATGAGGGTGCCGTTGAAGCTTTCTTT.

CDR3 in amino acids: CASSLDLSLIDEQFF. The CDR3 DNA is TGTGCCAGCAGCTTGGATCTATCCCTCATCGATGAGCAGTTCTTC. The V call is TRBV5-6, the J call TRBJ2-1; D unresolved. Germline lookup yields CDR1 SGHDT and CDR2 YYEEEE. The ends were cut back, 0 bases at V and 8 bases at J, with 15 bases in the middle. The length of the CDR3 is 15 residues.

Worth noting for this clone: One end of the junction does not line up with germline, which may come from a read error. This chain joins TRBV19 and TRBJ2-1; 11 positions agree with TRBD2. The germline CDR1 and CDR2 sequences are LNHDA and SQIVND (reference sequence). The CDR3 totals 16 residues. The CDR3: CASRIELAGGLNEQFF. The CDR3 DNA reads as TGTGCCAGTAGGATAGAGCTAGCGGGAGGCCTCAATGAGCAGTTCTTC.

The chain uses TRBV6-1 and TRBJ1-5; TRBD1 is a possible D gene (5 bases). The CDR3 contains 14 residues. V was shortened by 8 bases and J by 6 bases, with 17 bases between the two germline ends. CDR1 and CDR2 (germline): MNHNS, SASEGT. CDR3 sequence reads: CASESLGGVQPQHF. In DNA form, the CDR3 reads TGTGCCAGCGAGTCCCTCGGGGGGGTTCAGCCCCAGCATTTT.

V and J are TRBV28 and TRBJ2-7, with 8 bases identical to TRBD2. CDR3 length: 16 amino acids. Germline lookup yields CDR1 MDHEN and CDR2 SYDVKM. Trimming at V came to 5 bases and at J to 4 bases, leaving 13 bases not matched to a gene. This CDR3 is CASSLRLAQSPYEQYF. CDR3 DNA: TGTGCCAGCAGTCTACGACTAGCGCAATCACCTTACGAGCAGTACTTC.

The gene calls are TRBV5-1 and TRBJ1-4, with a weak D call TRBD1 (6 bases). Looked up from germline, CDR1 is SGHRS and CDR2 is YFSETQ. The V end lost 4 bases, the J end lost 3 bases, and 13 bases lay between the germline ends. The CDR3 length is 15 residues. Written as DNA, the CDR3 is TGCGCCAGCAGCGCTGTCCAGGGGTCTAATGAAAAACTGTTTTTT. Amino acids: CASSAVQGSNEKLFF. Complete variable domain (other parts from reference TRBV5-1 and TRBJ1-4): KAGVTQTPRYLIKTRGQQVTLSCSPISGHRSVSWYQQTPGQGLQFLFEYFSETQRNKGNFPGRFSGRQFSNSRSEMNVSTLELGDSALYLCASSAVQGSNEKLFFGSGTQLSVL.

The rearrangement joins TRBV2 to TRBJ2-1, with 7 positions matching TRBD2. Looked up from germline, CDR1 is SNHLY and CDR2 is FYNNEI. CDR3 length equals 15 residues. V gave up 2 bases and J gave up 8 bases; unmatched junction bases: 9. The CDR3 spells CASSEWAGVTDEQFF. CDR3 nucleotides: TGTGCCAGCAGTGAATGGGCGGGAGTGACGGATGAGCAGTTCTTC.